Presented here are 16 T cell receptor beta chains from one specimen sequenced in a study of cytomegalovirus exposure and HLA in healthy donors. The primer mix had 60 Vbeta and 13 Jbeta primers. This table comes from immunoSEQ multiplex PCR, and its TCRdb copy is limited to in-frame clones, with some not included. This table holds about 45,000 clones, more than 45% found once. Sequencing was performed on PBMCs. The receptors derive from a man in his 60s in good health and CMV-seronegative.

This clone occurred a few times. This rearrangement joins TRBV30 to TRBJ2-1, with 13 positions matching TRBD2. The CDR3 has 16 amino acids. V lost 8 bases to trimming and J lost 0 bases; unmatched junction nucleotides: 7. The germline V gene has CDR1 GTSNPN and CDR2 SVGIG (reference sequence). The chain's CDR3 is CAGTSGTFPSYNEQFF. DNA for the CDR3: TGTGCCGGGACTAGCGGGACTTTTCCCTCCTACAATGAGCAGTTCTTC.

The gene calls are TRBV5-4 and TRBJ2-5, with 9 bases fitting TRBD2. Trimming took 0 bases from V and 5 from J; bases not matched to a gene: 8. Germline V gene lookup returns CDR1 SGHNT and CDR2 YYREEE (reference sequence). The CDR3 consists of 16 residues. CDR3 region: CASSLDSSGSRETQYF. For the CDR3, the DNA is TGTGCCAGCAGCTTGGATAGTAGCGGGAGTCGGGAGACCCAGTACTTC.

The J gene is TRBJ2-2, the V gene TRBV29-1; the D is unclear. The V end lost 6 bases, the J end lost 7 bases, and 9 bases lay between the germline ends. This CDR3 contains 11 residues. CDR1 SQVTM and CDR2 ANQGSEA come from the germline V gene. The CDR3 DNA reads as TGCAGCGTCCGCGAAAACGGGGAGCTGTTTTTT. Protein product: CSVRENGELFF.

The chain uses TRBV27 and TRBJ2-2, with a possible D match to TRBD2 (5 bases). The length of the CDR3 is 13 residues. Germline V lookup: CDR1 MNHEY, CDR2 SMNVEV (reference sequence). V dropped 2 bases and J dropped 5 bases, with 6 bases sitting between them. This CDR3 is CASSLLATGELFF. The CDR3 nucleotides read TGTGCCAGCAGTTTACTAGCTACCGGGGAGCTGTTTTTT.

V usage is TRBV5-1 and J usage is TRBJ2-1; perhaps TRBD2 as D (5 bases). Germline V lookup: CDR1 SGHRS, CDR2 YFSETQ. Trimming stripped 4 bases from V and 10 bases from J, with 12 bases between. This CDR3 has 12 residues. This chain's CDR3 is CASSPWGDEQFF. In nucleotides, the CDR3 is TGCGCCAGCAGCCCCTGGGGAGACGAGCAGTTCTTC.

This clone was detected once. The chain couples TRBV11-2 to TRBJ2-1; 9 bases are shared with TRBD1. Per germline, CDR1 SGHAT and CDR2 FQNNGV. With 1 base clipped from V and 8 bases from J, the junction kept 6 bases outside the gene matches. The CDR3 is 15 residues long. CDR3 amino acids: CASSLGTGVGHEQFF. The CDR3 DNA sequence: TGTGCCAGCAGCTTAGGGACAGGGGTCGGCCATGAGCAGTTCTTC.

The chain carries TRBV5-4 and TRBJ2-2; 11 bases match TRBD1. CDR3 length: 18 residues. Germline CDR1 reads SGHNT; CDR2 reads YYREEE (reference sequence). The trim removed 4 bases at V and 5 bases at J, leaving 13 bases unmatched. CDR3 sequence: CASSPFVDRGLRTGELFF. The DNA of the CDR3 is TGTGCCAGCAGCCCCTTCGTGGACAGGGGGCTACGAACCGGGGAGCTGTTTTTT.

The chain links TRBV2 to TRBJ2-1; D gene ambiguous. The CDR3 runs 14 residues. Deletions cut 1 base from V and 5 bases from J, with 9 bases between. Germline V gene data show CDR1 as SNHLY and CDR2 as FYNNEI. The CDR3 DNA follows: TGTGCCAGCAGTGAAGGATGGCTTGACAATGAGCAGTTCTTC. Translating gives CASSEGWLDNEQFF.

V and J are TRBV6-5 and TRBJ1-2, with TRBD1 matching over 8 bases. The germline gives CDR1 MNHEY, CDR2 SVGAGI. The CDR3 is 14 amino acids. J gave up 2 bases and V 5 bases, and 4 bases lay outside the gene matches. CDR3 region: CASSGGQGNYGYTF. CDR3 nucleotides: TGTGCCAGCAGTGGCGGACAGGGAAACTATGGCTACACCTTC.

The chain's CDR3 is CASSFRFSGGSYNEQFF. In DNA form, the CDR3 reads TGTGCCAGCAGCTTCAGATTTAGCGGTGGCTCCTACAATGAGCAGTTCTTC. The chain combines TRBV13 with TRBJ2-1; the D gene is possibly TRBD2 (6 bases). Germline V CDR1 and CDR2: PRHDT, FYEKMQ (reference sequence). The CDR3 is 17 amino acids. V lost 3 bases, J lost 0 bases, and 15 bases lay in between.

The chain joins TRBV10-1 to TRBJ2-1; 8 nucleotides align to TRBD2. CDR1 and CDR2 from the germline V gene are WNHNN and SYGVQD (reference sequence). V dropped 3 bases and J dropped 1; count of bases not matched to a gene: 2. CDR3 length: 15 amino acids. For the CDR3, the DNA is TGCGCCAGCAGTGATGTAGCGGGGTCCTACAATGAGCAGTTCTTC. Encoded protein: CASSDVAGSYNEQFF.

This clone has just one count. The chain uses TRBV30 and TRBJ1-5, with a weak D call TRBD1 (5 bases). Germline CDR1 GTSNPN, CDR2 SVGIG (reference sequence). V dropped 5 bases and J dropped 3 bases, with 11 bases sitting between them. The CDR3 sequence is 13 residues long. The CDR3 loop is CAWDRDFNQPQHF. The CDR3 bases are TGTGCCTGGGACCGGGACTTCAATCAGCCCCAGCATTTT.

The gene calls are TRBV9 and TRBJ2-2; D may be TRBD2 (6 bases). The germline V and J ends were trimmed by 0 bases and 6 bases, with 12 bases remaining between them. CDR1 and CDR2 from the germline V gene are SGDLS and YYNGEE. This CDR3 has 15 residues. The CDR3 region is CASSVAGTQSGELFF. The DNA for the CDR3 is TGTGCCAGCAGCGTAGCTGGGACTCAATCCGGGGAGCTGTTTTTT.

CDR3 sequence: CASSPGWQASGELFF. Written as DNA, the CDR3 is TGTGCCAGCTCACCAGGCTGGCAGGCATCCGGGGAGCTGTTTTTT. The V and J genes are TRBV18 and TRBJ2-2; D unclear. This CDR3 has 15 residues. Trimming removed 2 bases at V and 6 bases at J, with 13 bases between. The germline V gene has CDR1 KGHSH and CDR2 LQKENI.

The gene calls are TRBV29-1 and TRBJ1-1, with unresolved D. The germline V gene has CDR1 SQVTM and CDR2 ANQGSEA. The CDR3 extends over 10 amino acids. Trimming cost V 7 bases and J 8 bases, with 11 bases left between them. The DNA for the CDR3 is TGCAGCGCTTATGTGAGGGAAGCTTTCTTT. This encodes CSAYVREAFF.

The chain joins TRBV7-9 to TRBJ1-1; 7 bases are a match to TRBD1. Germline CDR1 and CDR2: SEHNR and FQNEAQ (reference sequence). The ends lost 1 base at V and 5 bases at J; junction bases unmatched: 7. The CDR3 is made up of 15 amino acids. In DNA form, the CDR3 reads TGTGCCAGCAGCTTAGGGCTCCTCAGGGGGACTGAAGCTTTCTTT. Amino acid sequence: CASSLGLLRGTEAFF.